These T cell receptor beta chains were read from a single sample in a study of human T cells and chemical hapten exposure. TCRdb called the RACE reads again in MiXCR, with one record for every CDR3 protein. Altogether 190,000 or so distinct CDR3 sequences are present, under 25% being singletons, with the ten largest covering 2.5%. Sequencing used whole blood, obtained in connection with sensitization to the hapten diphenylcyclopropenone (DPC). These receptor sequences come from a woman aged 40 to 50 with alopecia areata. Some clones in this sample may be carry-over from other donors' samples. Both conserved end residues are part of each CDR3. Fields, in order: D gene, V gene, J gene, CDR3 protein. A D gene is named only where the DNA matches it firmly.

d_gene: TRBD2; v_gene: TRBV28; j_gene: TRBJ2-7; CDR3aa: CASRTSGYAYEQYF
d_gene: -; v_gene: TRBV7-6; j_gene: TRBJ2-5; CDR3aa: CASSQPLGRDEQYQETQYF
d_gene: -; v_gene: TRBV11-2; j_gene: TRBJ2-1; CDR3aa: CASSLEGRTYNEQFF
d_gene: TRBD1; v_gene: TRBV29-1; j_gene: TRBJ2-7; CDR3aa: CSVVSGQGREQYF
d_gene: -; v_gene: TRBV6-1; j_gene: TRBJ2-3; CDR3aa: CASGESGGQGTDTQYF
d_gene: -; v_gene: TRBV5-1; j_gene: TRBJ2-1; CDR3aa: CASSGGGLSYNEQFF
d_gene: -; v_gene: TRBV2; j_gene: TRBJ1-2; CDR3aa: CASSEQTANYGYTF
d_gene: -; v_gene: TRBV20-1; j_gene: TRBJ1-5; CDR3aa: CSARGQVGQPQHF
d_gene: -; v_gene: TRBV28; j_gene: TRBJ1-6; CDR3aa: CASSLTGFKGDSPLHF
d_gene: TRBD2; v_gene: TRBV9; j_gene: TRBJ2-2; CDR3aa: CASSVVGLAFTNTGELFF
d_gene: -; v_gene: TRBV6-6; j_gene: TRBJ2-2; CDR3aa: CASSYEYRAGELFF
d_gene: -; v_gene: TRBV28; j_gene: TRBJ1-6; CDR3aa: CASSSTARSPLHF
d_gene: TRBD1; v_gene: TRBV6-2/TRBV6-3; j_gene: TRBJ2-7; CDR3aa: CASSPDRDPYEQYF
d_gene: -; v_gene: TRBV27; j_gene: TRBJ1-2; CDR3aa: CASSSIPRVYGYTF
d_gene: TRBD1; v_gene: TRBV27; j_gene: TRBJ1-5; CDR3aa: CASSLYTGGNQPQHF
d_gene: TRBD2; v_gene: TRBV9; j_gene: TRBJ2-3; CDR3aa: CASSPRIAGSTDTQYF
d_gene: -; v_gene: TRBV20-1; j_gene: TRBJ2-7; CDR3aa: CSATLQGFSYEQYF
d_gene: -; v_gene: TRBV20-1; j_gene: TRBJ2-2; CDR3aa: CSAKQLDPNTGELFF
d_gene: -; v_gene: TRBV12-3/TRBV12-4; j_gene: TRBJ1-4; CDR3aa: CASSLGGMKWELFF
d_gene: -; v_gene: TRBV5-1; j_gene: TRBJ1-6; CDR3aa: CASSLEHVNSPLHF
d_gene: -; v_gene: TRBV7-2; j_gene: TRBJ1-1; CDR3aa: CASSLMARGTEAFF
d_gene: -; v_gene: TRBV27; j_gene: TRBJ1-5; CDR3aa: CASAGTGGQPQHF
d_gene: TRBD2; v_gene: TRBV6-2/TRBV6-3; j_gene: TRBJ2-3; CDR3aa: CASRPRGTSGRWADTQYF
d_gene: -; v_gene: TRBV29-1; j_gene: TRBJ2-1; CDR3aa: CSVEGSGHEQFF
d_gene: -; v_gene: TRBV28; j_gene: TRBJ2-1; CDR3aa: CASWEEGSYNEQFF
d_gene: -; v_gene: TRBV7-6; j_gene: TRBJ2-1; CDR3aa: CASSLDRVYLSDEQFF
d_gene: -; v_gene: TRBV7-2; j_gene: TRBJ1-2; CDR3aa: CASSLPGRGNYGYTF
d_gene: TRBD1; v_gene: TRBV29-1; j_gene: TRBJ2-3; CDR3aa: CGVAGTGASSTDTQYF
d_gene: -; v_gene: TRBV27; j_gene: TRBJ2-1; CDR3aa: CASSFSRQGNEQFF
d_gene: -; v_gene: TRBV12-3/TRBV12-4; j_gene: TRBJ2-7; CDR3aa: CASSRNPVGGSGEQYF
d_gene: TRBD2; v_gene: TRBV7-2; j_gene: TRBJ2-5; CDR3aa: CASSRTFTSGGSQETQYF
d_gene: -; v_gene: TRBV20-1; j_gene: TRBJ2-3; CDR3aa: CSAWDIRGTDTQYF
d_gene: -; v_gene: TRBV29-1; j_gene: TRBJ1-1; CDR3aa: CSVEGGQAFF
d_gene: -; v_gene: TRBV20-1; j_gene: TRBJ2-5; CDR3aa: CSAKAHGETQYF
d_gene: -; v_gene: TRBV6-2/TRBV6-3; j_gene: TRBJ2-7; CDR3aa: CASSYSLEVWYEQYF
d_gene: -; v_gene: TRBV6-5; j_gene: TRBJ1-2; CDR3aa: CASSYSLQGAYGYTF
d_gene: -; v_gene: TRBV20-1; j_gene: TRBJ2-2; CDR3aa: CSARYKRGGNTGELFF
d_gene: -; v_gene: TRBV27; j_gene: TRBJ1-1; CDR3aa: CASSFGGGEAFF
d_gene: -; v_gene: TRBV20-1; j_gene: TRBJ2-3; CDR3aa: CSARWPASSTDTQYF
d_gene: -; v_gene: TRBV5-1; j_gene: TRBJ2-3; CDR3aa: CASSLANRDTQYF
d_gene: TRBD2; v_gene: TRBV20-1; j_gene: TRBJ2-5; CDR3aa: CSASILGLAGRKQETQYF
d_gene: -; v_gene: TRBV6-2/TRBV6-3; j_gene: TRBJ2-3; CDR3aa: CASSYSSLADTQYF
d_gene: -; v_gene: TRBV19; j_gene: TRBJ1-5; CDR3aa: CASTLLRGNQPQHF
d_gene: -; v_gene: TRBV10-3; j_gene: TRBJ2-7; CDR3aa: CAISESRYEQYF
d_gene: -; v_gene: TRBV15; j_gene: TRBJ2-1; CDR3aa: CATSRDLGEQFF
d_gene: TRBD2; v_gene: TRBV2; j_gene: TRBJ2-2; CDR3aa: CASMGLAGGIGELFF
d_gene: -; v_gene: TRBV10-3; j_gene: TRBJ1-1; CDR3aa: CATFGLSGEEAFF
d_gene: TRBD1; v_gene: TRBV6-2/TRBV6-3; j_gene: TRBJ1-4; CDR3aa: CASSYGTGDNEKLFF
d_gene: -; v_gene: TRBV4-2; j_gene: TRBJ2-1; CDR3aa: CASSQDALGGEQFF
d_gene: -; v_gene: TRBV25-1; j_gene: TRBJ2-1; CDR3aa: CASTSGLVNEQFF
d_gene: TRBD2; v_gene: TRBV10-2; j_gene: TRBJ2-1; CDR3aa: CAPREGYNEQFF